A single sample gave rise to the 4 T cell receptor beta chains below, sequenced in a study of blood T cell repertoires in COVID-19. The protocol was immunoSEQ multiplex PCR, while the TCRdb copy is restricted to in-frame clones and leaves out a portion. The sample includes a few hundred thousand clones, 85% seen only once; the top ten take under 7%. Specimen: PBMCs or T cells enriched from blood (not recorded which). These receptors were obtained from a woman between 45 and 65 years old who had been exposed to COVID-19.

The chain has TRBV30 and TRBJ1-3; D ambiguous. The V end was cut by 0 bases, the J end by 1 base, with 7 bases between. The germline V gene encodes CDR1 GTSNPN and CDR2 SVGIG (reference sequence). The CDR3 sequence is 14 residues long. The CDR3 DNA is TGTGCCTGGAGTGTAGGCAGGTCTGGAAACACCATATATTTT. It is translated as CAWSVGRSGNTIYF.

The chain has TRBV19 and TRBJ2-3, with 9 bases identical to TRBD2. Germline CDR1 reads LNHDA; CDR2 reads SQIVND (reference sequence). CDR3 length: 18 residues. J was trimmed by 0 bases and V by 1 base; bases with no gene match: 8. CDR3 coding DNA: TGTGCCAGTAGTATAGGTAGCGGGAGTTCCCCTAGCACAGATACGCAGTATTTT. It translates to CASSIGSGSSPSTDTQYF. The full variable domain, in which reference TRBV19 and TRBJ2-3 provide the parts outside the CDR3, is DGGITQSPKYLFRKEGQNVTLSCEQNLNHDAMYWYRQDPGQGLRLIYYSQIVNDFQKGDIAEGYSVSREKKESFPLTVTSAQKNPTAFYLCASSIGSGSSPSTDTQYFGPGTRLTVL.

Note on this clone: Germline and junction disagree at one end, which may indicate a read error. This sample includes further DNA sequences coding for the same CDR3. The rearrangement uses TRBV7-3 and TRBJ2-7, with 9 nucleotides matching TRBD1. The CDR3 length is 13 residues. Looked up from germline, CDR1 is SGHTA and CDR2 is FQGTGA. CDR3 protein: CASSRDRAYEQYF. CDR3 DNA sequence: TGCGCCAGCAGCCGGGACAGGGCCTACGAGCAGTACTTC.

The CDR3 sequence: CASSLSHRSNNEQFF. The DNA of the CDR3 is TGTGCCAGCAGCTTGAGTCACAGGAGTAACAATGAGCAGTTCTTC. The rearrangement joins TRBV5-8 to TRBJ2-1, with D possibly matching TRBD1 (5 bases). CDR3 length: 15 amino acids. The V and J ends lost 1 base and 5 bases respectively, with 13 bases between them. The germline V gene encodes CDR1 SGHTS and CDR2 YDEGEE.